The rows below give T cell receptor beta chains drawn from one sample of a study of CD8 T cells in ankylosing spondylitis. TCRdb passed the 5' RACE reads through MiXCR, listing each CDR3 protein once. The sample shows approximately 200,000 distinct CDR3 sequences, 10% to 15% of them seen only once. Sequences were obtained from blood, either unsorted or a sorted T cell fraction (not recorded which). The receptors come from a female donor with ankylosing spondylitis or in good health (not recorded which). The CDR3 runs from the conserved cysteine through the conserved F or W. Only part of the rows carry a size: once, few, many, or a class if the clone is expanded.

clone size	V gene	J gene	CDR3 protein
few	TRBV4-1	TRBJ2-1	CASSQDPRGHSYNEQFF
.	TRBV29-1	TRBJ2-7	CSVGETQGEQYF
many	TRBV20-1	TRBJ2-1	CSATKGLAGVLNEQFF
many	TRBV7-2	TRBJ2-7	CASSLSTYEQYF
few	TRBV27	TRBJ1-2	CASSSRGPYGYTF
.	TRBV18	TRBJ2-5	CASQLVSQETQYF
few	TRBV24-1	TRBJ2-3	CATSDPPSGVDTQYF
many	TRBV4-3	TRBJ2-1	CASSQELADSYNEQFF
few	TRBV27	TRBJ1-1	CASSLGGGMNTEAFF
few	TRBV29-1	TRBJ2-5	CSVGQGNRETQYF
many	TRBV20-1	TRBJ1-5	CSAGTGYLQPQHF
many	TRBV12-3/TRBV12-4	TRBJ2-3	CASSKQQNTQYF
.	TRBV28	TRBJ2-7	CASSWDSSYEQYF
.	TRBV7-2	TRBJ2-1	CASSLGTPVNEQFF
.	TRBV20-1	TRBJ2-1	CCARDSGSGSSYNEQFF
many	TRBV20-1	TRBJ1-3	CSAKGRGNTIYF
many	TRBV7-2	TRBJ1-1	CASSLVVTGPLAEAFF
few	TRBV5-1	TRBJ2-3	CASTLGRPTDTQYF
.	TRBV28	TRBJ1-2	CASSLVSQGGNTF
many	TRBV5-1	TRBJ2-7	CASSPAGGPYEQYF
many	TRBV6-1	TRBJ1-6	CASSTGVRNSPLHF
many	TRBV28	TRBJ2-1	CASTLGSNYNEQFF
many	TRBV24-1	TRBJ2-3	CATSDSRDRVGRRYTDTQYF
.	TRBV5-5	TRBJ2-7	CASTQAAGRLYEQYF
many	TRBV4-3	TRBJ2-1	CASSQRTSGRYNEQFF
many	TRBV29-1	TRBJ2-3	CSVTVGDTQYF
many	TRBV27	TRBJ2-1	CASSLAGVMNEQFF
.	TRBV20-1	TRBJ1-2	CSAREASWGGYTF
many	TRBV7-9	TRBJ2-7	CASAGTQTYEQYF
.	TRBV29-1	TRBJ2-5	CSVEVQETQYF
few	TRBV12-3/TRBV12-4	TRBJ1-1	CASTPLSMNTEAFF
many	TRBV27	TRBJ2-1	CAISRGSVYNEQFF
many	TRBV19	TRBJ2-1	CASTPRDRGSHEQFF
many	TRBV20-1	TRBJ2-7	CSKLGQRYEQYF
few	TRBV5-1	TRBJ2-2	CASSPGVMRTGELFF
few	TRBV7-3	TRBJ2-1	CASSLKLARDHEQFF
many	TRBV7-2	TRBJ2-5	CASSLGRGAGQETQYF
many	TRBV7-9	TRBJ2-3	CASSLVESSGYTDTQYF
few	TRBV7-2	TRBJ1-4	CASSLEVSTNEKLFF
.	TRBV30	TRBJ2-3	CAWRRGGATDTQYF
few	TRBV5-1	TRBJ1-1	CASSLEGRTEAFF
many	TRBV20-1	TRBJ2-1	CSAREGTSGKRARYNEQFF
many	TRBV12-5	TRBJ2-1	CASAYSRDYNEQFF
few	TRBV20-1	TRBJ2-1	CSASDPGQNSYNEQFF
many	TRBV6-1	TRBJ2-1	CASGQGALSGEQFF
many	TRBV6-5	TRBJ2-1	CASSYEAGYNEQFF